One and the same sample provided the 20 T cell receptor beta chains below, sequenced in a study of T-cell memory formation after mild COVID-19 (dated by TCRdb to the early 2020s). Library preparation used 5' RACE. The instrument given in TCRdb is Illumina NovaSeq 6000. The public reads were run again by TCRdb, first through fastp at Q25 and then through MiXCR, and only productive beta chains were kept. Rows are unified per CDR3 protein, each entry keeping the most common DNA and genes. In all, the sample holds hundreds of thousands of distinct CDR3 sequences, and 16% of those were seen once. The ten largest account for under 25% of the sample. The source material was PBMCs or a T cell subset sorted from them (not recorded which). These receptors all stem from a man aged 18 to 29 who had mild COVID-19 (a few samples of this study predate the infection). The sample titles of this study are shuffled in the database, so cell type and time point are left out; the donor was told from shared clones.

This clonotype was observed a few times. The gene calls are TRBV5-1 and TRBJ1-2; TRBD1 is a possible D gene (6 bases). V was trimmed by 0 bases and J by 1 base, leaving 13 bases between them. The CDR3 runs 16 residues. Looked up from germline, CDR1 is SGHRS and CDR2 is YFSETQ. The CDR3 DNA sequence: TGCGCCAGCAGCTTGGTCGGGGGCGATCTTAACTATGGCTACACCTTC. It yields the protein CASSLVGGDLNYGYTF.

This chain uses TRBV7-2 with TRBJ1-2, with 8 bases matching TRBD1. V shed 6 bases, J shed 3 bases, and the junction held 6 bases outside the gene matches. The CDR3 has 14 amino acids. CDR1 and CDR2 from the germline V gene are SGHTA and FQGNSA. The CDR3: CASRTTGEDYGYTF. CDR3 coding DNA: TGTGCCAGCAGGACGACAGGGGAGGACTATGGCTACACCTTC.

The gene calls are TRBV12-3 or TRBV12-4 and TRBJ2-2, with D hard to call. Trimming cost V 7 bases and J 5 bases, with 14 bases left between them. This CDR3 is built from 14 residues. CDR3 bases: TGTGCCAGCATTCCTACAAGGTCAACCGGGGAGCTGTTTTTT. This sequence encodes CASIPTRSTGELFF.

The sample holds a few counts of this clonotype. The chain has TRBV7-8 and TRBJ1-6, with TRBD1 as a possible D gene (6 bases). Trimming shortened V by 6 bases and J by 11 bases, and 17 bases separated the two germline ends. This CDR3 has 14 residues. Germline loops: CDR1 SGHVS, CDR2 FQNEAQ. This CDR3 reads CASSFQGPPPPLHF. The CDR3 bases are TGTGCCAGCAGTTTCCAGGGGCCTCCCCCACCCCTCCACTTT.

The chain uses TRBV12-3 or TRBV12-4 and TRBJ1-2; possible D gene TRBD1, 6 bases. V was cut by 5 bases and J by 8 bases, with 21 bases left in between. The CDR3 totals 15 residues. The CDR3 loop is CASSERNRVVNGYTF. The CDR3 nucleotides read TGTGCCAGCAGTGAGAGAAACAGGGTTGTAAACGGCTACACCTTC.

This clonotype was seen a handful of times. The chain's CDR3 is CASSLRGVEQYF. The CDR3 region has the DNA TGTGCCAGCAGTTTAAGAGGGGTCGAGCAGTACTTC. This chain joins TRBV12-3 or TRBV12-4 and TRBJ2-7; D is tentatively TRBD1 or TRBD2 (5 bases each). V was trimmed by 2 bases and J by 6 bases, leaving 8 bases between them. The CDR3 length is 12 residues.

This clonotype was seen ten or more times. CDR3 in DNA: TGTGCCAGTAGTTTAGGGGTGGCTGAAGCTTTCTTT. Its protein product is CASSLGVAEAFF. V and J are TRBV19 and TRBJ1-1, with D perhaps TRBD1 (5 bases). The CDR3 covers 12 residues. Deletions cut 5 bases from V and 6 bases from J, with 10 bases between. Germline loops: CDR1 LNHDA, CDR2 SQIVND (reference sequence).

This clonotype has only a few counts. V gene TRBV7-9 combines with J gene TRBJ2-5; TRBD1 matches at 10 bases. Trimming took 5 bases from V and 4 from J; bases not matched to a gene: 10. Germline V gives CDR1 SEHNR, CDR2 FQNEAQ (reference sequence). The CDR3 contains 16 residues. The CDR3 nucleotides read TGTGCCAGCAGCCCCCCGGGACAGGGGTCAGGAGAGACCCAGTACTTC. This codes for CASSPPGQGSGETQYF.

V and J are TRBV12-3 or TRBV12-4 and TRBJ2-3; unclear D gene. This CDR3 is built from 12 residues. Trimming stripped 6 bases from V and 5 bases from J, with 9 bases between. Written as DNA, the CDR3 is TGTGCCAGCAGCCGCCCGGTAGATACGCAGTATTTT. This sequence encodes CASSRPVDTQYF.

The V and J genes are TRBV6-6 and TRBJ2-3; maybe TRBD2 (5 bases). Germline V gene sequence: CDR1 MNHNY, CDR2 SVGAGI (reference sequence). V lost 2 bases to trimming and J lost 5 bases, with 5 bases between them. The CDR3 consists of 12 residues. The CDR3 region has the DNA TGTGCCAGCAGTTACGAGGGAGATACGCAGTATTTT. This encodes CASSYEGDTQYF.

This clonotype was picked up a small number of times. This chain joins TRBV6-2 or TRBV6-3 and TRBJ2-7, with 8 nucleotides matching TRBD1. This CDR3 is 14 amino acids long. The ends lost 3 bases at V and 6 bases at J; junction bases unmatched: 7. Germline values: CDR1 MNHEY, CDR2 SVGEGT. The chain's CDR3 is CASSYSAGGGEQYV. DNA of the CDR3: TGTGCCAGCAGTTATTCCGCAGGGGGCGGCGAGCAGTACGTC.

The rearrangement joins TRBV20-1 to TRBJ1-2; weak D call: TRBD1 (5 bases). Germline CDR1 DFQATT, CDR2 SNEGSKA (reference sequence). Trimming stripped 2 bases from V and 8 bases from J, with 18 bases between. This CDR3 has 14 amino acids. CDR3: CSARHMGGKGGYTF. The CDR3 DNA follows: TGCAGTGCTAGACATATGGGGGGAAAGGGAGGCTACACCTTC.

This clonotype was seen more than once but under ten times. The rearrangement joins TRBV13 to TRBJ1-1; no firm D call. This CDR3 spans 16 amino acids. Germline lookup yields CDR1 PRHDT and CDR2 FYEKMQ (reference sequence). The germline V and J ends were trimmed by 5 bases and 4 bases, with 20 bases remaining between them. The CDR3 bases are TGTGCCAGCAGCGACGGACCCCGGGTGGAGAGCACTGAAGCTTTCTTT. Translated: CASSDGPRVESTEAFF.

The chain couples TRBV12-3 or TRBV12-4 to TRBJ2-3, with a tentative D call TRBD2 (6 bases). This CDR3 has 15 amino acids. The V end lost 5 bases, the J end lost 4 bases, and 16 bases lay between the germline ends. The CDR3 loop reads CASSTRLVLSDTQYF. DNA for the CDR3: TGTGCCAGCAGTACCCGACTAGTACTCTCAGATACGCAGTATTTT.

The chain combines TRBV4-1 with TRBJ2-3; the match to TRBD1 covers 10 bases. Germline V gene lookup returns CDR1 MGHRA and CDR2 YSYEKL. CDR3 size: 16 residues. V lost 0 bases, J lost 4 bases, and 4 bases stayed unmatched. CDR3 protein: CASSQETGGYPDTQYF. The DNA for the CDR3 is TGCGCCAGCAGCCAAGAGACAGGGGGCTATCCAGATACGCAGTATTTT.

This chain uses TRBV5-1 with TRBJ2-3; 7 bases map to TRBD2. This CDR3 has 16 amino acids. With 0 bases clipped from V and 0 bases from J, the junction kept 4 bases outside the gene matches. CDR1 SGHRS and CDR2 YFSETQ come from the germline V gene. The CDR3 DNA follows: TGCGCCAGCAGCTTGGGGGTGCGGGGGAGCACAGATACGCAGTATTTT. It specifies CASSLGVRGSTDTQYF.

The rearrangement joins TRBV21-1 to TRBJ2-2. TRBV21-1 is given as a pseudogene. The CDR3 extends over 16 amino acids. CDR3 nucleotide sequence: TGTGCCAGCAGCAAAGCTGAGACGGCGAACACCGGGGAGCTGTTTTTT. It yields the protein CASSKAETANTGELFF.

A few counts support this clonotype. The rearrangement links TRBV5-1 to TRBJ2-1; 9 bases agree with TRBD1. This CDR3 has 16 amino acids. Germline V CDR1 and CDR2: SGHRS, YFSETQ. Trimming took 5 bases from V and 10 from J; bases not matched to a gene: 16. CDR3 nucleotides: TGCGCCAGCAGTACAAAAGGGACAGGGAGTCTCGGAGAGCAGTTCTTC. This encodes CASSTKGTGSLGEQFF. Full variable domain (outside the CDR3, taken from reference TRBV5-1 and TRBJ2-1): KAGVTQTPRYLIKTRGQQVTLSCSPISGHRSVSWYQQTPGQGLQFLFEYFSETQRNKGNFPGRFSGRQFSNSRSEMNVSTLELGDSALYLCASSTKGTGSLGEQFFGPGTRLTVL.

This sequence joins TRBV7-3 and TRBJ2-3; D is unresolved. This CDR3 region has 13 residues. V was shortened by 5 bases and J by 4 bases, with 10 bases between the two germline ends. Looked up from germline, CDR1 is SGHTA and CDR2 is FQGTGA. The CDR3 is CASSLSSPDTQYF. In DNA, the CDR3 is TGTGCCAGCAGCCTCTCATCCCCAGATACGCAGTATTTT.

The genes are TRBV9 and TRBJ1-5; D is unresolved. The CDR3 runs to 13 residues. The V gene lost 2 bases and the J gene lost 6 bases, with 9 bases spanning the gap. CDR1 is SGDLS and CDR2 is YYNGEE in the germline V gene. CDR3 DNA sequence: TGTGCCAGCAGCGTCGGTGGGCTTCAGCCCCAGCATTTT. Encoded protein: CASSVGGLQPQHF. The complete variable domain, with remaining parts taken from reference TRBV9 and TRBJ1-5, reads DSGVTQTPKHLITATGQRVTLRCSPRSGDLSVYWYQQSLDQGLQFLIQYYNGEERAKGNILERFSAQQFPDLHSELNLSSLELGDSALYFCASSVGGLQPQHFGDGTRLSIL.